These 13 T cell receptor beta chains were all obtained from the same sample, sequenced in a study of blood T cells in healthy people across ages. Primed by a sample-barcoded 5' primer and a J-beta primer mix, a second PCR proceeded for about 6 to 11 cycles. MiXCR was run by TCRdb on the 5' RACE reads, yielding one entry per CDR3 protein. The sample has about 650,000 distinct CDR3 sequences; about 50% are singletons. The source material was blood. Source of these receptors: a woman at least 80 years old in good health.

This clonotype showed up just a few times. The chain uses TRBV12-3 or TRBV12-4 and TRBJ2-7, with a tentative D call TRBD1 (6 bases). V dropped 4 bases and J dropped 0 bases, with 13 bases sitting between them. The CDR3 consists of 15 residues. CDR3 sequence: CASSSTGTRSYEQYF. The CDR3 nucleotides read TGTGCCAGCAGTTCGACCGGGACACGCTCCTACGAGCAGTACTTC.

This clonotype was seen at least ten times. V and J are TRBV28 and TRBJ2-4; D may be TRBD1 or TRBD2 (5 bases each). The CDR3 runs to 15 residues. Germline values: CDR1 MDHEN, CDR2 SYDVKM. The germline V and J ends were trimmed by 7 bases and 3 bases, with 16 bases remaining between them. This CDR3 reads CASTLTWGSKNIQYF. The DNA for the CDR3 is TGTGCCAGCACCCTGACTTGGGGGAGCAAAAACATTCAGTACTTC.

This clonotype was picked up many times. The V and J genes are TRBV28 and TRBJ2-1, with no clear D. The CDR3 loop spans 14 amino acids. Germline V gene sequence: CDR1 MDHEN, CDR2 SYDVKM. The V and J ends lost 8 bases and 1 base respectively, with 12 bases between them. The CDR3 nucleotides are TGTGCCAGCGAACCTCAAGGGTCCTACAATGAGCAGTTCTTC. Its protein product is CASEPQGSYNEQFF.

This sequence joins TRBV5-1 and TRBJ2-2; 10 positions agree with TRBD1. The germline V gene encodes CDR1 SGHRS and CDR2 YFSETQ. The CDR3 runs 14 residues. V dropped 5 bases and J dropped 3; count of bases not matched to a gene: 1. CDR3 region: CASRGTGDTGELFF. As DNA, the CDR3 is TGCGCCAGCAGAGGGACAGGGGACACCGGGGAGCTGTTTTTT.

V usage is TRBV2 and J usage is TRBJ2-1; 11 bases agree with TRBD1. There are 15 residues in the CDR3. The V gene end was trimmed by 7 bases and the J gene end by 7 bases; junction bases not matched to a gene: 9. CDR1 is SNHLY and CDR2 is FYNNEI in the germline V gene. The DNA of the CDR3 is TGTGCCAGCACCGCCGGGACAGGGGGTAGGAATGAGCAGTTCTTC. Translation: CASTAGTGGRNEQFF.

The chain couples TRBV20-1 to TRBJ2-7; D is uncertain. Germline assignment: CDR1 DFQATT and CDR2 SNEGSKA (reference sequence). This CDR3 comprises 15 residues. Trimming cost V 0 bases and J 0 bases, with 12 bases left between them. CDR3 coding DNA: TGCAGTGCTAGAGATCCGGATAAGAGCTCCTACGAGCAGTACTTC. This encodes CSARDPDKSSYEQYF.

This clonotype was seen many times. This chain connects TRBV3-1 to TRBJ1-1, with D tentatively TRBD1 (5 bases). Germline V gives CDR1 LGHDT, CDR2 YNNKEL (reference sequence). The CDR3 covers 14 residues. The V and J ends lost 4 bases and 5 bases respectively, with 14 bases between them. DNA for the CDR3: TGTGCCAGCAGCCGGGACCCCGAAAGAACTGAAGCTTTCTTT. This encodes CASSRDPERTEAFF.

This clonotype has at least ten counts. This sequence joins TRBV12-3 or TRBV12-4 and TRBJ2-7; the D is unclear. The V end lost 2 bases, the J end lost 6 bases, and 14 bases lay between the germline ends. The length of the CDR3 is 14 residues. The CDR3 DNA is TGTGCCAGCAGTTTATGGGTCTTGTCCCCCGAGCAGTACTTC. Residues: CASSLWVLSPEQYF.

The table lists this clonotype with a few counts. The genes are TRBV12-3 or TRBV12-4 and TRBJ1-2; 8 bases agree with TRBD1. This CDR3 is 14 amino acids long. Losses at the gene ends were 6 bases for V and 3 bases for J; bases not matched to a gene: 6. The CDR3 loop reads CASRTGTGHYGYTF. Written as DNA, the CDR3 is TGTGCCAGCAGGACCGGGACAGGCCACTATGGCTACACCTTC.

About this clonotype: A clone one base away is much larger, so this may be a read error. V and J are TRBV29-1 and TRBJ2-3; TRBD2 agrees at 9 bases. The CDR3 runs to 14 residues. Germline V gene lookup returns CDR1 SQVTM and CDR2 ANQGSEA. V was pared by 6 bases and J by 6 bases, with 10 bases of the junction left unmatched. In DNA, the CDR3 is TGCAGCGTAGAGCGGGAGGCCCGGGGGGATACGCAGTATTTT. Translated, it gives CSVEREARGDTQYF.

This chain's CDR3 is CASRRASSPEAFF. DNA of the CDR3: TGTGCCAGCAGGAGGGCGAGCTCCCCTGAAGCTTTCTTT. The chain recombines TRBV25-1 with TRBJ1-1; D is uncertain. From germline, CDR1 is MGHDK and CDR2 SYGVNS. V was pared by 6 bases and J by 6 bases, with 14 bases between. The CDR3 is 13 amino acids.

This clonotype showed up just once. The chain combines TRBV4-2 with TRBJ2-3; 11 bases map to TRBD2. Trimming at V came to 0 bases and at J to 0 bases, leaving 11 bases not matched to a gene. The CDR3 runs to 20 residues. Per the germline V gene, CDR1 is LGHNA and CDR2 is YNFKEQ. The CDR3 sequence is CASSQEWVLAGGGSTDTQYF. As DNA, the CDR3 is TGTGCCAGCAGCCAAGAATGGGTGCTAGCGGGAGGAGGGAGCACAGATACGCAGTATTTT.

This clonotype was found a few times. The chain combines TRBV12-3 or TRBV12-4 with TRBJ1-1; D not resolved. The CDR3 is 14 amino acids. Trimming shortened V by 6 bases and J by 0 bases, and 11 bases separated the two germline ends. CDR3 DNA: TGTGCCAGCAGGATTCAACGCTTGAACACTGAAGCTTTCTTT. This encodes CASRIQRLNTEAFF.